Below, 32 T cell receptor beta chains from the same sample are listed, as sequenced in a study of CD8 T cells in Susac syndrome. cDNA came from roughly 0.47 to 1 ug RNA primed by random hexamers. TCRdb processed the immunoSEQ multiplex PCR reads anew with MiXCR; each CDR3 protein has one entry. Here the sample spans approximately 130,000 distinct CDR3 sequences, 90% to 95% being singletons. Material for sequencing was CD8+ T cells from PBMCs. These receptors were taken from a human donor with multiple sclerosis.

The chain employs TRBV27 and TRBJ2-7, with TRBD2 identical over 9 bases. The trim removed 7 bases at V and 6 bases at J, leaving 10 bases unmatched. This CDR3 contains 14 residues. Germline assignment: CDR1 MNHEY and CDR2 SMNVEV (reference sequence). In DNA, the CDR3 is TGTGCCAGCACAAGCTTTAGCGGGAGAGGCGAGCAGTACTTC. This sequence encodes CASTSFSGRGEQYF.

V gene TRBV5-6 combines with J gene TRBJ2-7, with D perhaps TRBD1 (5 bases). Per the germline V gene, CDR1 is SGHDT and CDR2 is YYEEEE. Trimming removed 4 bases at V and 4 bases at J, with 9 bases between. The CDR3 totals 12 residues. CDR3 DNA: TGTGCCAGCAGCATGGGGCTTTACGAGCAGTACTTC. Translated: CASSMGLYEQYF.

The J gene is TRBJ1-2, the V gene TRBV7-9, with TRBD1 matching 7 bases. The CDR3 has 15 amino acids. CDR1 is SEHNR, CDR2 FQNEAQ, per germline (reference sequence). V was pared by 8 bases and J by 6 bases, with 15 bases of the junction left unmatched. CDR3 nucleotide sequence: TGTGCCAGCCAATCGACAGGGATTCCCTTTGATGGCTACACCTTC. This translates into CASQSTGIPFDGYTF.

This chain links TRBV20-1 with TRBJ1-2; the D is unclear. There are 15 residues in the CDR3. Germline V CDR1 and CDR2: DFQATT, SNEGSKA (reference sequence). V dropped 6 bases and J dropped 2 bases, with 19 bases sitting between them. The CDR3: CSAGHHEIPNYGYTF. The CDR3, as DNA: TGCAGTGCCGGGCACCACGAAATCCCAAACTATGGCTACACCTTC.

The chain joins TRBV6-8 to TRBJ2-7; 7 nucleotides match TRBD1. The CDR3 length is 14 residues. CDR1 MNHGY and CDR2 SAAAGT come from the germline V gene. V trimming: 7 bases; J trimming: 2 bases; junction bases outside the gene matches: 8. The CDR3 coding sequence is TGTGCCAGCATTTCCAGGGGGATTCCCTACGAGCAGTACTTC. This translates into CASISRGIPYEQYF.

The rearrangement uses TRBV4-1 and TRBJ2-7, with 8 bases matching TRBD2. In germline, CDR1 is MGHRA, CDR2 YSYEKL. CDR3 length: 16 residues. With 6 bases clipped from V and 2 bases from J, the junction kept 12 bases outside the gene matches. The CDR3, as DNA: TGCGCCAGCAGATCATCGCTAGCGGGTCTGACCTACGAGCAGTACTTC. Translated, it gives CASRSSLAGLTYEQYF.

The chain links TRBV6-4 to TRBJ2-1; 8 nucleotides agree with TRBD2. V shed 6 bases, J shed 7 bases, and the junction held 8 bases outside the gene matches. Germline-derived CDR1 and CDR2 are MRHNA and SNTAGT. The CDR3 extends over 14 amino acids. Written as DNA, the CDR3 is TGTGCCAGCAGAGCGGGAGAGGGCTGGAATGAGCAGTTCTTC. It specifies CASRAGEGWNEQFF.

The chain has TRBV12-3 or TRBV12-4 and TRBJ2-1; possible D gene TRBD2, 6 bases. Trimming stripped 7 bases from V and 5 bases from J, with 15 bases between. The CDR3 length is 14 residues. CDR3 in DNA: TGTGCCAGCACCTTCGGACTACCCCACAATGAGCAGTTCTTC. Translation gives CASTFGLPHNEQFF.

This clonotype is a singleton in its sample. The chain recombines TRBV7-9 with TRBJ1-4; no definite D call. Trimming cost V 1 base and J 5 bases, with 2 bases left between them. Germline CDR1 and CDR2: SEHNR and FQNEAQ (reference sequence). This CDR3 comprises 12 residues. The CDR3 region has the DNA TGTGCCAGCAGCTTAGAAAATGAAAAACTGTTTTTT. As protein: CASSLENEKLFF.

The rearrangement uses TRBV9 and TRBJ2-1; 13 bases align to TRBD2. CDR1 is SGDLS, CDR2 YYNGEE, per germline. The CDR3 extends over 15 amino acids. J lost 4 bases, V lost 3 bases, and 1 base had no gene match. The CDR3 here is CASSATSGRYNEQFF. The CDR3 DNA is TGTGCCAGCAGCGCGACTAGCGGGAGGTACAATGAGCAGTTCTTC.

The V and J genes are TRBV7-6 and TRBJ2-2; 9 bases line up with TRBD1. The CDR3 has 13 amino acids. Trimming took 11 bases from V and 5 from J; bases not matched to a gene: 6. Germline V gene lookup returns CDR1 SGHVS and CDR2 FNYEAQ. The CDR3 reads CAGGTGLTGELFF. The DNA for the CDR3 is TGTGCCGGTGGGACAGGGTTAACCGGGGAGCTGTTTTTT.

V gene TRBV29-1 combines with J gene TRBJ1-5, with 7 bases matching TRBD1. Germline CDR1 reads SQVTM; CDR2 reads ANQGSEA. The junction had 5 bases not matched to a gene; V was cut back by 6 bases and J by 0 bases. This CDR3 has 14 amino acids. In DNA form, the CDR3 reads TGCAGCGTATCCGGGACAGATAGCAATCAGCCCCAGCATTTT. This gives the protein CSVSGTDSNQPQHF.

A single count supports this clonotype. This chain uses TRBV30 with TRBJ2-6; D not certain. The CDR3 runs 15 residues. The germline V and J ends were trimmed by 0 bases and 4 bases, with 10 bases remaining between them. Per germline, CDR1 GTSNPN and CDR2 SVGIG (reference sequence). CDR3: CAWSVHLGGANVLTF. The CDR3 region has the DNA TGTGCCTGGAGTGTACACCTGGGAGGGGCCAACGTCCTGACTTTC.

CDR3 protein: CSATLSGEMNTEAFF. The CDR3 nucleotides read TGCAGTGCTACCCTGAGTGGGGAAATGAACACTGAAGCTTTCTTT. The chain uses TRBV20-1 and TRBJ1-1; D remains ambiguous. Trimming stripped 4 bases from V and 0 bases from J, with 15 bases between. Germline lookup yields CDR1 DFQATT and CDR2 SNEGSKA (reference sequence). This CDR3 is 15 amino acids long.

The rearrangement links TRBV12-3 or TRBV12-4 to TRBJ2-2; perhaps TRBD2 as D (7 bases). This CDR3 contains 15 residues. Trimming removed 8 bases at V and 8 bases at J, with 21 bases between. The DNA for the CDR3 is TGTGCCAGCGGGGGGGACACCGCCGCATGGGGGGAGCTGTTTTTT. The encoded protein is CASGGDTAAWGELFF.

This clonotype was detected only once. The gene calls are TRBV12-3 or TRBV12-4 and TRBJ1-5; no firm D call. V lost 6 bases, J lost 2 bases, and 11 bases lay in between. CDR3 length equals 14 residues. CDR3 residues: CASRRDMGNQPQHF. CDR3 sequence (DNA): TGTGCCAGCAGGCGCGACATGGGCAATCAGCCCCAGCATTTT.

The V gene is TRBV11-2, the J gene TRBJ2-2; D remains unclear. Germline CDR1 reads SGHAT; CDR2 reads FQNNGV. Trimming shortened V by 3 bases and J by 7 bases, and 9 bases separated the two germline ends. CDR3 length equals 13 residues. The CDR3 DNA follows: TGTGCCAGCAGCTTTAATGTGGACGGGGAGCTGTTTTTT. Translating it yields CASSFNVDGELFF.

The chain uses TRBV25-1 and TRBJ2-7, with D perhaps assigned TRBD1 or TRBD2 (5 bases each). The CDR3 contains 13 residues. Deletions cut 0 bases from V and 5 bases from J, with 8 bases between. Germline V gene data show CDR1 as MGHDK and CDR2 as SYGVNS. The CDR3 DNA sequence: TGTGCCAGCAGTGAATACGGGGCCGACGAGCAGTACTTC. Its protein product is CASSEYGADEQYF.

This sequence joins TRBV24-1 and TRBJ2-3; no reliable D call. This CDR3 contains 16 residues. The germline gives CDR1 KGHDR, CDR2 SFDVKD. V lost 0 bases and J 0 bases, leaving 9 bases between the germline ends. CDR3 coding DNA: TGTGCCACCAGTGATTTGCGCGGCAGAAGCACAGATACGCAGTATTTT. This sequence encodes CATSDLRGRSTDTQYF.

The V call is TRBV23-1, the J call TRBJ2-7, with 10 bases aligning to TRBD1. TRBV23-1 is noted as an ORF with a role that remains uncertain. The CDR3 is 18 residues long. V lost 3 bases, J lost 4 bases, and 15 bases stayed unmatched. This CDR3 reads CASSHPRDRGPDWYEQYF. The CDR3 DNA reads as TGCGCCAGCAGTCATCCCCGGGACAGGGGTCCTGATTGGTACGAGCAGTACTTC.

This sequence joins TRBV9 and TRBJ2-4, with D unresolved. The germline CDR1 and CDR2 sequences are SGDLS and YYNGEE. The CDR3 loop spans 13 amino acids. Trimming left V 4 bases short and J 6 bases short, with 11 bases between. CDR3 region: CASSPWEGNIQYF. The CDR3 DNA reads TGTGCCAGCAGCCCATGGGAAGGAAACATTCAGTACTTC.

The rearrangement joins TRBV7-3 to TRBJ2-3, with unresolved D. The CDR3 is 15 residues long. Trimming shortened V by 3 bases and J by 2 bases, and 12 bases separated the two germline ends. CDR1 is SGHTA and CDR2 is FQGTGA in the germline V gene. The DNA for the CDR3 is TGTGCCAGCAGCTTGGGTCTGTTAGCCACAGATACGCAGTATTTT. Its translation: CASSLGLLATDTQYF.

The J gene is TRBJ1-1, the V gene TRBV27; D may be TRBD1 (6 bases). Germline V gives CDR1 MNHEY, CDR2 SMNVEV (reference sequence). Trimming removed 6 bases from V and 8 bases from J, with 13 bases in between. The CDR3 has 12 residues. This CDR3 is CASSSGGLEAFF. The CDR3 bases are TGTGCCAGCAGCTCGGGGGGGCTCGAAGCTTTCTTT.

This clonotype was found a few times. V usage is TRBV4-1 and J usage is TRBJ1-1; a possible D gene is TRBD1 (6 bases). This CDR3 comprises 14 residues. Trimming pared 0 bases from V and 6 bases from J, leaving 11 bases between. In germline, CDR1 is MGHRA, CDR2 YSYEKL. This CDR3 is CASSQDVTGPEAFF. CDR3 bases: TGCGCCAGCAGCCAAGATGTTACAGGGCCTGAAGCTTTCTTT.

This clonotype appeared once. The gene calls are TRBV6-5 and TRBJ2-7, with 10 bases fitting TRBD2. Trimming cost V 6 bases and J 3 bases; bases outside gene matches: 5. The CDR3 loop spans 14 amino acids. Germline assignment: CDR1 MNHEY and CDR2 SVGAGI. CDR3 in amino acids: CASSPGLAYYEQYF. CDR3 sequence (DNA): TGTGCCAGCAGCCCGGGACTAGCGTACTACGAGCAGTACTTC.

V gene TRBV25-1 combines with J gene TRBJ2-5, with D possibly being TRBD1 (5 bases). The CDR3 has 14 amino acids. The V gene's germline CDR1 is MGHDK and CDR2 SYGVNS. V gave up 3 bases and J gave up 3 bases, with 11 bases separating them. CDR3 protein: CASSDPGMEETQYF. DNA for the CDR3: TGTGCCAGCAGTGACCCAGGGATGGAAGAGACCCAGTACTTC.

This clonotype was counted between two and nine times. The chain couples TRBV30 to TRBJ2-1; no clear D. Trimming removed 0 bases at V and 10 bases at J, with 4 bases between. Germline values: CDR1 GTSNPN, CDR2 SVGIG (reference sequence). This CDR3 comprises 10 residues. CDR3 DNA: TGTGCCTGGAGTGTCAACGAGCAGTTCTTC. Protein: CAWSVNEQFF.

This chain uses TRBV4-1 with TRBJ2-5, with TRBD1 as a possible D gene (5 bases). The CDR3 runs 15 residues. Germline values: CDR1 MGHRA, CDR2 YSYEKL. V was shortened by 2 bases and J by 1 base, with 11 bases between the two germline ends. The CDR3 loop is CASSQNSGLQETQYF. DNA of the CDR3: TGCGCCAGCAGCCAAAACTCAGGGCTCCAAGAGACCCAGTACTTC.

This chain uses TRBV12-3 or TRBV12-4 with TRBJ2-1, with D perhaps matching TRBD1 (6 bases). The CDR3 sequence is 13 residues long. V was clipped by 4 bases and J by 7 bases, with 11 bases between them. As DNA, the CDR3 is TGTGCCAGCAGTTCAACAGGGCGGAATGAGCAGTTCTTC. Translated, it gives CASSSTGRNEQFF.

V and J are TRBV3-1 and TRBJ1-1; no clear D. This CDR3 is built from 13 residues. Germline assignment: CDR1 LGHDT and CDR2 YNNKEL (reference sequence). V was clipped by 1 base and J by 1 base, with 4 bases between them. CDR3 residues: CASSQVTNTEAFF. The CDR3 DNA reads TGTGCCAGCAGCCAAGTTACGAACACTGAAGCTTTCTTT.

The CDR3 loop reads CASSLGQGVETQYF. The CDR3 DNA reads TGTGCCAGCAGTTTGGGTCAGGGGGTAGAGACCCAGTACTTC. The chain links TRBV27 to TRBJ2-5, with 7 bases that match TRBD1. J was trimmed by 4 bases and V by 3 bases; bases with no gene match: 5. The germline CDR1 and CDR2 sequences are MNHEY and SMNVEV (reference sequence). The CDR3 runs to 14 residues.

This clonotype was recorded once. Germline is not matched at one junction end, which may reflect a read error. V usage is TRBV5-6 and J usage is TRBJ1-1; 9 nucleotides align to TRBD1. This CDR3 region has 16 residues. Germline CDR1 reads SGHDT; CDR2 reads YYEEEE. The CDR3 DNA is TGTGCCAGCAGCTCTACAGGGGGCGGAGGTGGCACTGAAGTTTTCTTT. This gives the protein CASSSTGGGGGTEVFF.